Reported below is one T cell receptor beta chain. The antigen this receptor binds is unknown. Base qualities are missing; no much larger clone stands one base away. This sample stems from a study of Graves' ophthalmopathy and Graves' hyperthyroidism (dated by TCRdb to 2016 to 2019). Regarding the complete study: Peripheral blood was collected at initial diagnosis, prior to any treatment. Following sample collection, hyperthyroidism patients were given methimazole at a starting dose of 30 mg daily, and ophthalmopathy patients were given high-dose intravenous methylprednisolone. In total, approximately 140 blood samples were TCR-sequenced: roughly 45 ophthalmopathy, over 70 hyperthyroidism and roughly 17 hyperthyroidism-to-ophthalmopathy patients. To explore V-J signatures that distinguish ophthalmopathy from hyperthyroidism, a discovery set of about a hundred patients was enrolled, made up of around 44 with ophthalmopathy and under 65 with stable hyperthyroidism. In more than five hyperthyroidism patients, T-cell repertoires of thyroid tissue and blood were compared. An independent validation cohort comprised 18 hyperthyroidism patients and around 16 patients who later progressed from hyperthyroidism to ophthalmopathy. The study used TCR beta repertoire signatures to distinguish Graves' ophthalmopathy from Graves' hyperthyroidism and to predict progression to ophthalmopathy. The 75 to 100 discovery patients were divided at random into training and test sets in a 7:3 ratio. The investigation overall reported the following: In cross-validation, the 13-signature model distinguished ophthalmopathy from stable hyperthyroidism with around 90% sensitivity and about 81% specificity, while in the test set the corresponding values were approximately 80% and 75%. In validation, the model predicted ophthalmopathy progression with 55% to 71% sensitivity and approximately 75% specificity; about a dozen predicted patients were CT-confirmed with GO in a median of 6.5 months. No statistical method was used to predetermine the sample size, and group allocation was not hidden from the investigators. Most expanded thyroid clonotypes with frequency above 0.001 were also detected in blood, suggesting blood repertoires may reflect the thyroid immune response.

TCR beta CDR3 regions were amplified from RNA transcripts for repertoire sequencing. The first round was an RT-PCR using HTBI primers with the Qiagen OneStep RT-PCR kit, and this first round was followed by a second-round multiplex PCR, then size selection and purification. The libraries underwent paired-end sequencing with 100 bp reads on an Illumina HiSeq2000. From the authors' description of their analysis: Reads were processed with SOAPnuke, discarding reads with adapters, uncalled bases, mean Phred below 15, or no exact constant-primer or identifier match. COPE v1.2.5 was used to merge high-quality paired reads. Each unique nucleotide sequence was treated as a clonotype, and MiTCR v1.1 was used to align the clonotypes to the IMGT TRB V, D and J references. Only V-J combinations with frequency above 0.0001 were analysed, covering about 99% of repertoires. For each V-J combination, a TCR clonal expansion and chaos score was defined as F50 clonal expansion divided by the chaos observed in the TCRdist matrix. Welch's t-statistics and random forest were used to reduce features to about a dozen V-J combinations, which were fed into a naive Bayes classifier. The Morisita-Horn index was used to measure how similar the thyroid and blood repertoires were. TCRdb took the public reads, trimmed them with fastp at Q25, ran MiXCR for clone calling and kept in-frame beta chains. Identical CDR3 proteins give one entry, which carries the most common genes and DNA. TCRdb, not the original authors, processed these V and J calls. The sample table holds 620,000 or so distinct CDR3 sequences, of which about a fifth were seen once. Approximately 6.9% of the sample rests with the top ten.

Hyperthyroidism was considered stable if no progression to ophthalmopathy occurred within 18 months of follow-up. Hyperthyroidism patients were newly diagnosed, were aged 18 to 65 years, and had a disease duration under 2 months. Patients with other autoimmune diseases, uncontrolled infections, pregnancy or lactation were excluded from the study. Clinical symptoms, serum thyroxine, TRAb, thyroid ultrasound and orbital computed tomography were used for diagnosis. Using Ficoll-Paque density gradient centrifugation, PBMCs were isolated from about 9.4 ml of fresh peripheral blood. Total RNA was extracted with Trizol reagent and quality-checked on an Agilent 2100 Bioanalyzer. This receptor was obtained from a woman aged 18-29 years with stable Graves' hyperthyroidism. Some clones in this sample may be carry-over from other donors' samples. Donor details come from another sample of the same person, matched by shared clones. Sequencing was carried out using peripheral blood.

The CDR3 has the sequence CASSLMGARYGYTF. The DNA sequence is TGTGCCAGCAGCTTAATGGGCGCGCGCTATGGCTACACCTTC. The rearranged segments are TRBV7-9 and TRBJ1-2, with the D gene call left open. Sequences SEHNR (CDR1) and FQNEAQ (CDR2) are obtained from the germline V gene (reference sequence). Cut back by 2 bases and 4 bases, the V and J ends lie 11 bases apart. The CDR3 runs 14 residues from the cysteine to the phenylalanine. Kept here is only the CDR3 DNA, which spans 42 bases and is read in frame from base 1.